A single sample gave rise to the 27 T cell receptor beta chains below, sequenced in a study of shared clonotypes between healthy human individuals. Libraries were prepared by immunoSEQ multiplex PCR; TCRdb keeps only in-frame clonotypes and omits some of them. The data hold about 2.2 million clones, with approximately 92% observed a single time. Cells designated naive CD8 were CD45RO-negative and were positively selected for CCR7, with terminally differentiated effector memory CD45RA+ cells excluded. Sequencing was performed on naive CD8+ T cells from PBMCs. The receptors derive from a young man in good health. Some clones in this sample may be carry-over from other donors' samples.

The genes are TRBV10-3 and TRBJ2-7; 9 positions match TRBD1. The CDR3 runs to 17 residues. Germline trimming cut 2 bases from V and 2 bases from J; bases unmatched to any gene: 10. Looked up from germline, CDR1 is ENHRY and CDR2 is SYGVKD. CDR3 protein: CAISETSVGQGAYEQYF. The CDR3 DNA is TGTGCCATCAGTGAGACTTCCGTGGGACAGGGCGCCTACGAGCAGTACTTC.

The chain links TRBV21-1 to TRBJ2-7; no check of the table's D call, TRBD2, against the DNA was made. TRBV21-1 is an annotated pseudogene. The CDR3 length is 19 residues. This CDR3 reads CASRIPHMGSGPPSYEQYF. The DNA of the CDR3 is TGTGCCAGCAGGATCCCCCATATGGGTAGCGGACCACCTTCCTACGAGCAGTACTTC.

The chain couples TRBV5-1 to TRBJ2-3; 9 bases agree with TRBD2. Germline CDR1 is SGHRS and CDR2 is YFSETQ. Unmatched junction bases numbered 11, after V lost 1 base and J lost 2 bases. The CDR3 has 18 residues. In DNA, the CDR3 is TGCGCCAGCAGCTTGCCAGTCAGACTAGCGGCAGCCACAGATACGCAGTATTTT. It is translated as CASSLPVRLAAATDTQYF. Supplemented by reference TRBV5-1 and TRBJ2-3, the full variable domain reads KAGVTQTPRYLIKTRGQQVTLSCSPISGHRSVSWYQQTPGQGLQFLFEYFSETQRNKGNFPGRFSGRQFSNSRSEMNVSTLELGDSALYLCASSLPVRLAAATDTQYFGPGTRLTVL.

This chain connects TRBV7-2 to TRBJ2-7; no clear D gene. Germline loops: CDR1 SGHTA, CDR2 FQGNSA. The CDR3 contains 14 residues. V lost 2 bases and J 4 bases, leaving 12 bases between the germline ends. The chain's CDR3 is CASSLYFPAYEQYF. CDR3 nucleotides: TGTGCCAGCAGCTTATATTTTCCGGCTTACGAGCAGTACTTC. The entire variable domain, with the rest obtained from reference TRBV7-2 and TRBJ2-7, is as follows: GAGVSQSPSNKVTEKGKDVELRCDPISGHTALYWYRQSLGQGLEFLIYFQGNSAPDKSGLPSDRFSAERTGGSVSTLTIQRTQQEDSAVYLCASSLYFPAYEQYFGPGTRLTVT.

The chain links TRBV7-9 to TRBJ2-3, with 9 positions matching TRBD2. Germline CDR1 SEHNR, CDR2 FQNEAQ (reference sequence). The J segment lost 0 bases and the V segment lost 5 bases, leaving 9 bases of the junction unmatched. The CDR3 totals 17 residues. CDR3 nucleotide sequence: TGTGCCAGCAGCCCACCCCAGACTAGCGGAAGCACAGATACGCAGTATTTT. Translated, it gives CASSPPQTSGSTDTQYF.

The rearrangement joins TRBV4-1 to TRBJ2-7, with TRBD1 identical over 7 bases. Germline loops: CDR1 MGHRA, CDR2 YSYEKL. There are 14 residues in the CDR3. The V and J ends lost 4 bases and 3 bases, in that order; junction bases with no gene match: 6. Here the CDR3 DNA reads TGCGCCAGCAGCCTAAGGGCAGGGGGCTACGAGCAGTACTTC. Protein: CASSLRAGGYEQYF.

The chain is built from TRBV10-1 and TRBJ2-2; D is perhaps TRBD1 (5 bases). V lost 3 bases and J 1 base, leaving 9 bases between the germline ends. Germline V CDR1 and CDR2: WNHNN, SYGVQD (reference sequence). The CDR3 contains 15 residues. The CDR3 DNA is TGCGCCAGCAGTGATCGGCAGGGGAACACCGGGGAGCTGTTTTTT. Its translation: CASSDRQGNTGELFF.

The table lists this clone with a count of one. V is TRBV6-1 and J is TRBJ2-7; D may be TRBD1 (6 bases). The germline V gene has CDR1 MNHNS and CDR2 SASEGT. The CDR3 has 14 residues. V dropped 3 bases and J dropped 2 bases, with 11 bases sitting between them. The CDR3 is CASSERDKAYEQYF. The CDR3 DNA sequence: TGTGCCAGCAGTGAGAGGGACAAGGCCTACGAGCAGTACTTC.

This clone was picked up one time. The genes are TRBV28 and TRBJ2-1; D may correspond to TRBD1 or TRBD2 (6 bases each). CDR3 length: 15 residues. Germline lookup yields CDR1 MDHEN and CDR2 SYDVKM. Trimming took 1 base from V and 12 from J, leaving 19 bases between them. The CDR3 region is CASSLYQRGVSGQFF. CDR3 DNA: TGTGCCAGCAGTTTATACCAGAGGGGGGTGAGTGGGCAGTTCTTC. Together with reference TRBV28 and TRBJ2-1, the CDR3 gives the full variable domain: DVKVTQSSRYLVKRTGEKVFLECVQDMDHENMFWYRQDPGLGLRLIYFSYDVKMKEKGDIPEGYSVSREKKERFSLILESASTNQTSMYLCASSLYQRGVSGQFFGPGTRLTVL.

V usage is TRBV5-1 and J usage is TRBJ1-2, with a weak D call TRBD1 (6 bases). The CDR3 has 17 residues. Germline assignment: CDR1 SGHRS and CDR2 YFSETQ. V lost 3 bases, J lost 2 bases, and 20 bases lay in between. The CDR3 loop is CASSSDPHREGNYGYTF. DNA for the CDR3: TGCGCCAGCAGCTCCGACCCGCACAGGGAGGGGAACTATGGCTACACCTTC.

The rearrangement links TRBV5-4 to TRBJ2-2; TRBD2 aligns across 11 bases. J lost 4 bases, V lost 2 bases, and 13 bases had no gene match. In germline, CDR1 is SGHNT, CDR2 YYREEE (reference sequence). The CDR3 totals 19 residues. The CDR3 loop is CASSFILGNGLAGTGELFF. The CDR3 nucleotides are TGTGCCAGCAGCTTTATCCTTGGTAACGGACTAGCGGGCACCGGGGAGCTGTTTTTT.

The chain is built from TRBV30 and TRBJ2-1; perhaps TRBD1 as D (6 bases). Deletions cut 7 bases from V and 0 bases from J, with 13 bases between. The CDR3 contains 14 residues. CDR1 and CDR2 (germline): GTSNPN, SVGIG (reference sequence). The CDR3 protein is CALQDRSSYNEQFF. The CDR3 coding sequence is TGTGCCTTACAGGACAGAAGCTCCTACAATGAGCAGTTCTTC.

The genes are TRBV4-1 and TRBJ2-5, with D tentatively TRBD2 (5 bases). Germline V gene sequence: CDR1 MGHRA, CDR2 YSYEKL. This CDR3 comprises 13 residues. Trimming removed 2 bases from V and 5 bases from J, with 9 bases in between. The chain's CDR3 is CASSQRGIETQYF. CDR3 sequence (DNA): TGCGCCAGCAGCCAAAGAGGGATCGAGACCCAGTACTTC.

This clone appeared a single time. DNA for the CDR3: TGTGCCAGCAGCGCAGAGAGACGGCGAGGAGATACGCAGTATTTT. Translated: CASSAERRRGDTQYF. J is TRBJ2-3 and V is TRBV9; no definite D call. CDR3 length: 15 residues. Germline V gene sequence: CDR1 SGDLS, CDR2 YYNGEE. V lost 3 bases to trimming and J lost 5 bases, with 16 bases between them.

The V gene is TRBV5-1, the J gene TRBJ2-1; weak D call: TRBD1 (5 bases). V gave up 1 base and J gave up 4 bases, with 15 bases separating them. The germline CDR1 and CDR2 sequences are SGHRS and YFSETQ. The CDR3 covers 16 residues. CDR3 loop: CASSLNFQGTYNEQFF. The CDR3 DNA reads as TGCGCCAGCAGCTTGAATTTCCAGGGAACATACAATGAGCAGTTCTTC.

This clone was detected only once. The chain uses TRBV28 and TRBJ2-7; D possibly uses TRBD1 or TRBD2 (5 bases each). This CDR3 is 15 amino acids long. V shed 4 bases and J shed 1 base, with 14 bases lying between them. Looked up from germline, CDR1 is MDHEN and CDR2 is SYDVKM. Here the CDR3 DNA reads TGTGCCAGCAGTTCGTATTGGGGGATGTCCTACGAGCAGTACTTC. Translating it yields CASSSYWGMSYEQYF. The complete variable domain, with remaining parts taken from reference TRBV28 and TRBJ2-7, reads DVKVTQSSRYLVKRTGEKVFLECVQDMDHENMFWYRQDPGLGLRLIYFSYDVKMKEKGDIPEGYSVSREKKERFSLILESASTNQTSMYLCASSSYWGMSYEQYFGPGTRLTVT.

The J gene is TRBJ1-1, the V gene TRBV7-6, with D perhaps matching TRBD1 (6 bases). The CDR3 is 17 residues long. Germline V gene sequence: CDR1 SGHVS, CDR2 FNYEAQ. Between the trimmed V and J ends, which lost 2 bases and 3 bases, there was a span of 19 bases. CDR3 protein: CASSLRGSRQAYTEAFF. CDR3 sequence (DNA): TGTGCCAGCAGCTTAAGGGGTTCCCGACAGGCTTACACTGAAGCTTTCTTT.

The V and J genes are TRBV7-9 and TRBJ2-7, with D perhaps matching TRBD2 (5 bases). V was trimmed by 5 bases and J by 3 bases, leaving 14 bases between them. Germline V lookup: CDR1 SEHNR, CDR2 FQNEAQ (reference sequence). The CDR3 covers 14 residues. The CDR3 region is CASSLSRGLYEQYF. CDR3 DNA: TGTGCCAGCAGCCTTTCCCGGGGTCTCTACGAGCAGTACTTC.

The rearrangement joins TRBV7-9 to TRBJ1-2; 8 bases are shared with TRBD1. Trimming took 4 bases from V and 4 from J; bases not matched to a gene: 2. The CDR3 runs to 13 residues. Per the germline V gene, CDR1 is SEHNR and CDR2 is FQNEAQ (reference sequence). The DNA of the CDR3 is TGTGCCAGCAGCTCGGACAGGGCCTATGGCTACACCTTC. This gives the protein CASSSDRAYGYTF.

The rearrangement uses TRBV5-6 and TRBJ2-1; weak D call: TRBD1 (5 bases). CDR3 size: 13 residues. The V end lost 0 bases, the J end lost 6 bases, and 7 bases lay between the germline ends. Germline V gene sequence: CDR1 SGHDT, CDR2 YYEEEE. The CDR3 sequence is CASSLEGANEQFF. In nucleotides, the CDR3 is TGTGCCAGCAGCTTGGAAGGGGCCAATGAGCAGTTCTTC.

DNA of the CDR3: TGTGCCAGCAGCTTTGGGGGGCGGATCGGGCAGCCCCAGCATTTT. Translation: CASSFGGRIGQPQHF. The rearrangement uses TRBV7-9 and TRBJ1-5, with D perhaps TRBD1 (6 bases). The CDR3 covers 15 residues. Between the trimmed V and J ends, which lost 3 bases and 7 bases, there was a span of 16 bases. Germline V gene lookup returns CDR1 SEHNR and CDR2 FQNEAQ (reference sequence).

The chain joins TRBV6-5 to TRBJ1-1; D may be TRBD1 (5 bases). Germline CDR1 MNHEY, CDR2 SVGAGI. CDR3 length: 15 residues. Trimming left V 3 bases short and J 1 base short, with 12 bases between. CDR3 coding DNA: TGTGCCAGCAGTTATGGGGGTTACCCGAACACTGAAGCTTTCTTT. Amino acid sequence: CASSYGGYPNTEAFF.

This clone was seen a single time. The V gene is TRBV29-1, the J gene TRBJ2-1; 7 nucleotides line up with TRBD2. The V and J ends lost 3 bases and 8 bases, in that order; junction bases with no gene match: 19. The V gene's germline CDR1 is SQVTM and CDR2 ANQGSEA. The CDR3 is 17 amino acids. The chain's CDR3 is CSVEVPAMAGDTHEQFF. CDR3 DNA sequence: TGCAGCGTTGAGGTCCCCGCGATGGCGGGAGACACCCATGAGCAGTTCTTC.

The chain combines TRBV6-1 with TRBJ2-1; 7 bases map to TRBD2. Germline V gene sequence: CDR1 MNHNS, CDR2 SASEGT. The CDR3 loop spans 15 amino acids. The trim removed 3 bases at V and 3 bases at J, leaving 5 bases unmatched. CDR3 residues: CASSDLAEGYNEQFF. CDR3 in DNA: TGTGCCAGCAGTGATCTAGCGGAGGGCTACAATGAGCAGTTCTTC.

The chain has TRBV7-3 and TRBJ1-1, with unresolved D. The CDR3 extends over 16 amino acids. V was clipped by 2 bases and J by 3 bases, with 16 bases between them. The V gene's germline CDR1 is SGHTA and CDR2 FQGTGA. The CDR3 reads CASSLGSPHNDTEAFF. For the CDR3, the DNA is TGTGCCAGCAGCTTAGGGTCCCCTCATAACGACACTGAAGCTTTCTTT.

A single count supports this clone. CDR3 DNA: TGTGCCAGCTCACCAGGGACAGGGGGCTGGTCCTACGAGCAGTACTTC. Translation gives CASSPGTGGWSYEQYF. The chain is built from TRBV18 and TRBJ2-7, with 12 bases fitting TRBD1. V shed 2 bases, J shed 1 base, and the junction held 3 bases outside the gene matches. The CDR3 is 16 residues long. Per germline, CDR1 KGHSH and CDR2 LQKENI.

CDR3 loop: CASGQRGLAKNIQYF. The DNA of the CDR3 is TGTGCCAGCGGTCAGCGGGGGCTAGCCAAAAACATTCAGTACTTC. The V call is TRBV28, the J call TRBJ2-4; 8 positions match TRBD2. Germline V gene lookup returns CDR1 MDHEN and CDR2 SYDVKM. This CDR3 has 15 residues. V was clipped by 8 bases and J by 0 bases; unmatched bases: 6.